Reported below is one T cell receptor beta chain. As yet, its antigen is unknown. These data come from a study of OX40 agonist ivuxolimab in advanced cancers. The V segment lost 0 bases and the J segment 2 bases; nucleotides outside the gene matches: 5. CDR3 length: 15 residues. CDR1 and CDR2 (germline): SGHRS, YFSETQ. Findings of the study overall: In a subset of nonresponders, normalized T-cell clonal expansion was also low.

Produced via immunoSEQ multiplex PCR; TCRdb's table is partial and in-frame only. Of about 79,000 clones listed, more than 85% are singletons. The clonotype comes from an adult with an advanced solid tumor such as melanoma, head and neck, liver or kidney cancer. The sample was CD4+ or CD8+ T cells sorted from blood, taken in a trial of the OX40 agonist ivuxolimab. This chain connects TRBV5-1 to TRBJ2-7, with 7 bases matching TRBD2. For the CDR3, the DNA is TGCGCCAGCAGCTTGGCGGGGACTAACCCCTACGAGCAGTACTTC. It yields the protein CASSLAGTNPYEQYF.